This T cell receptor (beta chain) was identified in a study of OX40 agonist ivuxolimab in advanced cancers. In the study overall: Six ivuxolimab dose levels, 0.01 to 10 mg/kg, were given intravenously every 2 weeks. Aged roughly 20 to 79 with a mean of about 63 years, they were under 85% male. Study results and caveats: Averaged across samples, CD8+ T cells carried more expanded clones than CD4+ did.

The CDR3 covers 14 residues. Germline CDR1 and CDR2: SGHRS and YFSETQ. The V gene lost 0 bases and the J gene lost 4 bases, with 10 bases spanning the gap. TCRdb keeps only in-frame clones here, not all; method: immunoSEQ multiplex PCR. The sample carries around 80,000 clones, approximately 84% recorded once. On this clone: The antigen is unknown.

The chain combines TRBV5-1 with TRBJ1-2; D gene unclear. This sample comprised CD4+ or CD8+ T cells sorted from blood, obtained in a trial of the OX40 agonist ivuxolimab. The TCR originated in an adult with an advanced solid tumor such as melanoma, head and neck, liver or kidney cancer. This CDR3 is CASSLDQGSYGYTF. Here the CDR3 DNA reads TGCGCCAGCAGCTTGGATCAAGGGTCCTATGGCTACACCTTC. Filled out from reference TRBV5-1 and TRBJ1-2, the complete variable domain reads KAGVTQTPRYLIKTRGQQVTLSCSPISGHRSVSWYQQTPGQGLQFLFEYFSETQRNKGNFPGRFSGRQFSNSRSEMNVSTLELGDSALYLCASSLDQGSYGYTFGSGTRLTVV.